This entry lists 19 T cell receptor beta chains sequenced from one sample in a study of spatial heterogeneity in lung cancer. Noted time point: sample taken at primary tumor resection. One entry per CDR3 protein, called by TCRdb with MiXCR from the 5' RACE reads. This table has around 18,000 distinct CDR3 sequences, 5.5% to 6% appearing once. The study's findings and limits: Tumors with more nonsynonymous mutations had more expanded intratumoral alpha and beta TCRs.

No antigen has been identified for these receptors. The sequencing used lung tumor tissue, collected at surgery. These receptors came from a female donor with early-stage non-small cell lung cancer.

This clonotype was counted many times. The chain recombines TRBV9 with TRBJ2-2; D is unresolved. CDR3 length: 13 amino acids. Trimming cost V 3 bases and J 7 bases, with 10 bases left between them. Germline V gene data show CDR1 as SGDLS and CDR2 as YYNGEE. The CDR3 DNA reads TGTGCCAGCAGCGCCGTGCTGAGCGGGGAGCTGTTTTTT. Its protein product is CASSAVLSGELFF.

This clonotype was found many times. This chain uses TRBV7-2 with TRBJ2-1; 8 bases align to TRBD2. CDR1 is SGHTA, CDR2 FQGNSA, per germline. The V gene end was trimmed by 4 bases and the J gene end by 10 bases; junction bases not matched to a gene: 12. The CDR3 contains 15 residues. CDR3 in amino acids: CASSSPGAGASEQFF. The CDR3 bases are TGTGCCAGCAGCTCCCCCGGAGCGGGAGCCAGCGAGCAGTTCTTC.

By its share, this clonotype is medium-sized. V and J are TRBV10-3 and TRBJ2-1, with D perhaps given as TRBD1 or TRBD2 (5 bases each). The CDR3 is 14 residues long. Germline V gene sequence: CDR1 ENHRY, CDR2 SYGVKD. V was clipped by 7 bases and J by 5 bases, with 15 bases between them. The CDR3 is CAINDLGPNNEQFF. The CDR3, as DNA: TGTGCCATCAATGACTTGGGACCAAACAATGAGCAGTTCTTC.

The table lists this clonotype with a few counts. The chain has TRBV12-3 or TRBV12-4 and TRBJ1-1, with unresolved D. The CDR3 totals 16 residues. With 5 bases removed from V and 2 bases from J, the gap between germline ends came to 18 bases. CDR3 nucleotides: TGTGCCAGCAGTGCGCTCCCCCAGTGGGTAAACACTGAAGCTTTCTTT. Protein: CASSALPQWVNTEAFF.

The gene calls are TRBV19 and TRBJ1-5; possible D gene TRBD1, 5 bases. Between the trimmed V and J ends, which lost 4 bases and 4 bases, there was a span of 17 bases. This CDR3 has 16 amino acids. Germline V lookup: CDR1 LNHDA, CDR2 SQIVND (reference sequence). The CDR3 DNA is TGTGCCAGTAGTACCCTGGGGGGGGTCCAAAATCAGCCCCAGCATTTT. The encoded protein is CASSTLGGVQNQPQHF.

A word on this clonotype: A much larger clone lies a single base off, so this may be a read error. V and J are TRBV4-1 and TRBJ1-4; tentatively, D is TRBD1 (6 bases). CDR3 length equals 15 residues. Trimming pared 5 bases from V and 7 bases from J, leaving 17 bases between. Germline-derived CDR1 and CDR2 are MGHRA and YSYEKL. CDR3 DNA: TGCGCCAGCAGCTCCGTCAGGGGCGTTTTTGAAAAACTGTTTTTT. Translated: CASSSVRGVFEKLFF.

Relative to its sample, this clonotype is medium-sized. The chain uses TRBV7-9 and TRBJ2-5, with a weak D call TRBD1 (5 bases). V lost 11 bases and J lost 0, with 13 bases in between. The CDR3 length is 13 residues. Germline CDR1 is SEHNR and CDR2 is FQNEAQ (reference sequence). CDR3 DNA: TGTGCCGGACAACCAGAGAACCAAGAGACCCAGTACTTC. Protein product: CAGQPENQETQYF.

The J gene is TRBJ2-7, the V gene TRBV20-1; 7 positions agree with TRBD2. Germline V CDR1 and CDR2: DFQATT, SNEGSKA (reference sequence). The CDR3 runs 14 residues. Losses at the gene ends were 3 bases for V and 4 bases for J; bases not matched to a gene: 9. The CDR3 nucleotides are TGCAGTGCTAGGAGGCAGGCTAGCGGATACGAGCAGTACTTC. Translating it yields CSARRQASGYEQYF.

This clonotype was detected ten times or more. DNA for the CDR3: TGTGCCAGCAGCTTAGGGCGTTCCTCCTACAATGAGCAGTTCTTC. Amino acids: CASSLGRSSYNEQFF. V usage is TRBV11-2 and J usage is TRBJ2-1; D is unclear. The length of the CDR3 is 15 residues. Between the trimmed V and J ends, which lost 1 base and 0 bases, there was a span of 7 bases. The germline V gene has CDR1 SGHAT and CDR2 FQNNGV.

This clonotype ranks as medium-sized. This chain joins TRBV29-1 and TRBJ2-5; 8 bases agree with TRBD1. Trimming at V came to 5 bases and at J to 4 bases, leaving 6 bases not matched to a gene. Germline assignment: CDR1 SQVTM and CDR2 ANQGSEA. The CDR3 loop spans 13 amino acids. CDR3 in amino acids: CSVQTTGAETQYF. The CDR3 nucleotides read TGCAGCGTTCAGACGACAGGGGCAGAGACCCAGTACTTC.

This clonotype was detected only a few times. The V call is TRBV11-2, the J call TRBJ2-7; 7 nucleotides agree with TRBD1. This CDR3 has 15 amino acids. The V segment lost 1 base and the J segment 3 bases; nucleotides outside the gene matches: 6. Germline CDR1 is SGHAT and CDR2 is FQNNGV. As DNA, the CDR3 is TGTGCCAGCAGCTTAGGAGGGGACAGAAACTACGAGCAGTACTTC. As protein: CASSLGGDRNYEQYF.

This clonotype was counted at least ten times. The genes are TRBV7-6 and TRBJ2-5; D call uncertain. This CDR3 comprises 13 residues. V was shortened by 2 bases and J by 5 bases, with 9 bases between the two germline ends. CDR1 SGHVS and CDR2 FNYEAQ come from the germline V gene. CDR3 loop: CASSLSRSETQYF. The CDR3 nucleotides read TGTGCCAGCAGCTTATCGAGAAGCGAGACCCAGTACTTC.

This clonotype has at least ten counts. The chain uses TRBV28 and TRBJ1-2, with 12 positions matching TRBD1. Germline V gene data show CDR1 as MDHEN and CDR2 as SYDVKM. The CDR3 runs to 14 residues. With V trimmed by 7 bases and J by 8 bases, 8 bases remained unmatched. CDR3 sequence (DNA): TGTGCCAGCAATGAGGGACAGGGGGCTAGCGGCTACACCTTC. It specifies CASNEGQGASGYTF.

This clonotype was counted many times. J is TRBJ1-1 and V is TRBV14; D unresolved. The ends were cut back, 1 base at V and 4 bases at J, with 7 bases in the middle. CDR3 length: 13 amino acids. The germline V gene encodes CDR1 SGHDN and CDR2 FVKESK. The CDR3 DNA sequence: TGTGCCAGCAGCCAAGGTATGGGCACTGAAGCTTTCTTT. Encoded protein: CASSQGMGTEAFF. Supplemented by reference TRBV14 and TRBJ1-1, the full variable domain reads EAGVTQFPSHSVIEKGQTVTLRCDPISGHDNLYWYRRVMGKEIKFLLHFVKESKQDESGMPNNRFLAERTGGTYSTLKVQPAELEDSGVYFCASSQGMGTEAFFGQGTRLTVV.

This clonotype was seen a handful of times. This rearrangement joins TRBV10-2 to TRBJ1-3; no firm D call. The CDR3 has 15 residues. Trimming shortened V by 3 bases and J by 3 bases, and 12 bases separated the two germline ends. Germline V gives CDR1 WSHSY, CDR2 SAAADI. The CDR3: CASSDPHSNGNTIYF. CDR3 nucleotide sequence: TGCGCCAGCAGTGACCCTCACAGTAATGGAAACACCATATATTTT.

This clonotype was found many times. The rearrangement links TRBV20-1 to TRBJ1-2, with D hard to call. Trimming removed 0 bases at V and 3 bases at J, with 17 bases between. CDR1 DFQATT and CDR2 SNEGSKA come from the germline V gene (reference sequence). This CDR3 region has 16 residues. The CDR3 DNA sequence: TGCAGTGCTAGAGATCCCCTTCAGTATCGGGACTATGGCTACACCTTC. It encodes CSARDPLQYRDYGYTF.

This clonotype showed up many times. This chain uses TRBV7-2 with TRBJ1-3; D is uncertain. Germline V gene data show CDR1 as SGHTA and CDR2 as FQGNSA. The length of the CDR3 is 14 residues. V lost 5 bases and J lost 4, with 12 bases in between. CDR3 DNA: TGTGCCAGCAGCCCCGCGGCTAACGGAAACACCATATATTTT. Encoded protein: CASSPAANGNTIYF.

This clonotype was seen many times. The chain recombines TRBV7-9 with TRBJ2-3; 9 nucleotides align to TRBD1. The V and J ends lost 5 bases and 1 base, in that order; junction bases with no gene match: 7. Germline assignment: CDR1 SEHNR and CDR2 FQNEAQ (reference sequence). This CDR3 contains 16 residues. The CDR3 protein is CASSTARTGGTDTQYF. The CDR3 DNA reads TGTGCCAGCAGCACTGCGAGGACAGGGGGCACAGATACGCAGTATTTT. The complete variable domain, with remaining parts taken from reference TRBV7-9 and TRBJ2-3, reads DTGVSQNPRHKITKRGQNVTFRCDPISEHNRLYWYRQTLGQGPEFLTYFQNEAQLEKSRLLSDRFSAERPKGSFSTLEIQRTEQGDSAMYLCASSTARTGGTDTQYFGPGTRLTVL.

Sample share makes this clonotype medium-sized. The rearrangement uses TRBV12-3 or TRBV12-4 and TRBJ2-4, with D perhaps matching TRBD2 (5 bases). V gave up 6 bases and J gave up 0 bases, with 12 bases separating them. The CDR3 has 15 amino acids. CDR3: CASSLGSPAKNIQYF. CDR3 DNA: TGTGCCAGCAGCCTTGGGAGCCCAGCCAAAAACATTCAGTACTTC.